The T cell receptor (beta chain) described here comes from a study of shared clonotypes between healthy human individuals. CDR3 size: 17 residues. Trimming took 0 bases from V and 7 from J; bases not matched to a gene: 7. In germline, CDR1 is ENHRY, CDR2 SYGVKD. CD8 cells regarded as naive lacked CD45RO, were positively chosen for CCR7, and omitted terminally differentiated effector memory CD45RA+ cells. Profiling relied on immunoSEQ multiplex PCR, and the TCRdb table lists in-frame clones only, not all of them. Of hundreds of thousands of clones in the sample, 95% to 97% were seen once. The material sequenced was naive CD8+ T cells sorted from blood. The J gene is TRBJ2-1, the V gene TRBV10-3; TRBD2 aligns across 12 bases. The sequence derives from a woman aged 25 to 45 in good health. The CDR3 sequence: CAISESVTSGRINEQFF. The CDR3 DNA follows: TGTGCCATCAGTGAGTCGGTCACTAGCGGGAGGATAAATGAGCAGTTCTTC.